This entry features one T cell receptor beta chain sequence. Its antigen is unidentified. These data originate in a study of graft-versus-host responses after intestinal transplantation. Study background: Isolated intestinal, liver-intestinal, or multivisceral transplants had been given to the recipients. Broader study findings: Maximum circulating GvH clone levels tracked with early post-transplant HvG decreases. GvH clones turned up in recipient marrow; some had shown up first in ileum or blood.

Assay used: immunoSEQ multiplex PCR; TCRdb lists only in-frame clones, some missing. The data contain some 45,000 clones, 91% of them seen just once; the ten biggest clones take up 4.4%. Source: PBMCs, taken 524 days after transplant. This clonotype originated in a human patient who received an intestinal transplant, so some T cells may come from the graft donor.

CDR3: CAWSKSGPNIQYF. The DNA of the CDR3 is TGTGCCTGGAGCAAGAGCGGGCCGAACATTCAGTACTTC. The chain links TRBV30 to TRBJ2-4; the D gene is possibly TRBD2 (6 bases). The V gene lost 3 bases and the J gene lost 7 bases, with 13 bases spanning the gap. The CDR3 is 13 amino acids. Germline V gene data show CDR1 as GTSNPN and CDR2 as SVGIG (reference sequence).